The clone carrying this T cell receptor beta chain is medium-sized. This specimen comes from a study of CD8 T cells in ankylosing spondylitis. V was shortened by 0 bases and J by 4 bases, with 10 bases between the two germline ends. The CDR3 spans 15 residues. Germline V CDR1 and CDR2: SGHKS, YYEKEE (reference sequence). TCRdb recomputed calls from the 5' RACE reads with MiXCR, one row per CDR3 protein. The sample shows 36,000 or so distinct CDR3 sequences, about 6.3% of them seen only once. Sequencing was carried out using blood, either unsorted or a sorted T cell fraction (not recorded which). The sequence was collected from a male donor with ankylosing spondylitis or in good health (not recorded which). This chain joins TRBV5-5 and TRBJ2-2; D not certain. CDR3 sequence (DNA): TGTGCCAGCAGCTTGGAAGCAGGTCGCACCGGGGAGCTGTTTTTT. Its translation: CASSLEAGRTGELFF.